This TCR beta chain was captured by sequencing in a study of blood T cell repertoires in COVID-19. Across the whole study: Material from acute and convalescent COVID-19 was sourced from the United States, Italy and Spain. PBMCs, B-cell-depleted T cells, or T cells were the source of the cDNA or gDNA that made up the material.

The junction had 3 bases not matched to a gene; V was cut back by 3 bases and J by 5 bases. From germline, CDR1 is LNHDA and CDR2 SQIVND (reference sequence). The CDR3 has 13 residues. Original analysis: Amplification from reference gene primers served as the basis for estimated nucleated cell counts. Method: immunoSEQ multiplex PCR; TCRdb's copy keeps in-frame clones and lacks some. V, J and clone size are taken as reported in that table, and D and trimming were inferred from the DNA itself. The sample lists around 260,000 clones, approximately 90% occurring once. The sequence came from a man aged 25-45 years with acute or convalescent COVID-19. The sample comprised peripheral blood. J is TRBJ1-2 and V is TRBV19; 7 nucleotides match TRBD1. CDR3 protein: CASSIAGGYGYTF. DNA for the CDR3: TGTGCCAGTAGTATCGCAGGGGGTTATGGCTACACCTTC.